The 20 T cell receptor beta chains reported below all come from one sample, sequenced in a study of blood T cells in healthy people across ages. A J-beta primer mix and a sample-barcoded 5' primer were used in a second PCR of roughly 7 to 12 cycles. TCRdb ran MiXCR on the 5' RACE reads and lists one entry per CDR3 protein. The profile shows hundreds of thousands of distinct CDR3 sequences, 52% of them singletons. Sequencing was carried out using blood. Receptor source: a woman of 80 years or more in good health.

The J gene is TRBJ1-1, the V gene TRBV6-5; D gene ambiguous. The CDR3 consists of 15 residues. Trimming shortened V by 0 bases and J by 0 bases, and 8 bases separated the two germline ends. The germline CDR1 and CDR2 sequences are MNHEY and SVGAGI. The CDR3 nucleotides read TGTGCCAGCAGTTACTCGAGGAGAATGAACACTGAAGCTTTCTTT. Protein: CASSYSRRMNTEAFF.

This sequence joins TRBV14 and TRBJ2-5, with 9 bases matching TRBD1. The J call is in doubt because the DNA end fits TRBJ2-7 better. The CDR3 runs 15 residues. CDR1 SGHDN and CDR2 FVKESK come from the germline V gene. In DNA form, the CDR3 reads TGTGCCAGCAGCCGAACCGGGACAGGGCAATACGAGCAGTACTTC. Protein: CASSRTGTGQYEQYF.

In the case of this clonotype: A much larger clone differs from this one at a single base, so this may be a read error. The chain recombines TRBV5-1 with TRBJ2-3; D possibly corresponds to TRBD1 (5 bases). CDR1 SGHRS and CDR2 YFSETQ come from the germline V gene. The CDR3 is 14 residues long. CDR3 protein: CASMDPQGTDMQYF. The CDR3 DNA sequence: TGCGCCAGCATGGACCCCCAGGGCACAGATATGCAGTATTTT.

This clonotype was found a few times. This chain links TRBV5-1 with TRBJ2-5; 7 bases are a match to TRBD2. Germline loops: CDR1 SGHRS, CDR2 YFSETQ. The CDR3 length is 15 residues. V was clipped by 0 bases and J by 11 bases; unmatched bases: 13. CDR3: CASSLVGAAGNEQYF. Here the CDR3 DNA reads TGCGCCAGCAGCTTGGTAGGTGCAGCGGGGAATGAGCAGTACTTC.

The V call is TRBV6-6, the J call TRBJ1-5; D remains ambiguous. The CDR3 loop spans 14 amino acids. V was trimmed by 6 bases and J by 0 bases, leaving 9 bases between them. Germline CDR1 is MNHNY and CDR2 is SVGAGI (reference sequence). CDR3: CASSRTSSNQPQHF. DNA of the CDR3: TGTGCCAGCAGCCGTACGTCTAGCAATCAGCCCCAGCATTTT.

This clonotype occurred once. The V call is TRBV3-1, the J call TRBJ1-1; D remains unclear. The CDR3 sequence is 15 residues long. Germline CDR1 reads LGHDT; CDR2 reads YNNKEL (reference sequence). Trimming shortened V by 1 base and J by 1 base, and 10 bases separated the two germline ends. The CDR3 reads CASSQALVPNTEAFF. The DNA of the CDR3 is TGTGCCAGCAGCCAAGCGCTGGTTCCGAACACTGAAGCTTTCTTT.

This clonotype was seen at least ten times. V and J are TRBV3-1 and TRBJ2-5; TRBD2 matches 7 bases. The trim removed 1 base at V and 4 bases at J, leaving 3 bases unmatched. The CDR3 is 14 residues long. Germline CDR1 LGHDT, CDR2 YNNKEL (reference sequence). CDR3 in DNA: TGTGCCAGCAGCCAAGTCATAGCGGGAGAGACCCAGTACTTC. Translated: CASSQVIAGETQYF.

Remarks on this clonotype: This may be a read error: a much more frequent sequence differs by one nucleotide. The chain uses TRBV27 and TRBJ2-7; 7 bases map to TRBD2. CDR1 is MNHEY and CDR2 is SMNVEV in the germline V gene (reference sequence). The CDR3 runs to 14 residues. CDR3 nucleotides: TGTGCCGGCAGTGGTGGGAGGGACGAGTACGAGCAGTACTTC. Its protein product is CAGSGGRDEYEQYF.

Of note for this clonotype: Since a much larger clone is just one base distant, this may be a read error. This rearrangement joins TRBV7-9 to TRBJ2-7; unclear D gene. Germline-derived CDR1 and CDR2 are SEHNR and FQNEAQ (reference sequence). The CDR3 sequence is 16 residues long. The V end lost 2 bases, the J end lost 0 bases, and 14 bases lay between the germline ends. DNA of the CDR3: TGTGCCAGCAGCTTATGGGTGGCGATGAGCTCCTACGAGCAGTACTTC. Translated: CASSLWVAMSSYEQYF.

In this sample, this clonotype turned up many times. V is TRBV3-1 and J is TRBJ2-7; 7 bases map to TRBD2. The J segment lost 5 bases and the V segment lost 2 bases, leaving 12 bases of the junction unmatched. Germline CDR1 and CDR2: LGHDT and YNNKEL (reference sequence). The CDR3 consists of 16 residues. In nucleotides, the CDR3 is TGTGCCAGCAGCCAAAGGGCACGCGGGAGTGTCGACGAGCAGTACTTC. It specifies CASSQRARGSVDEQYF.

The J gene is TRBJ1-6, the V gene TRBV27, with TRBD1 matching over 7 bases. The CDR3 is 16 residues long. V dropped 0 bases and J dropped 7; count of bases not matched to a gene: 6. The germline V gene has CDR1 MNHEY and CDR2 SMNVEV (reference sequence). The CDR3 loop reads CASSLSQGQPNSPLHF. Here the CDR3 DNA reads TGTGCCAGCAGTTTATCTCAGGGACAGCCCAATTCACCCCTCCACTTT.

V is TRBV9 and J is TRBJ2-1, with D perhaps given as TRBD1 or TRBD2 (5 bases each). CDR1 SGDLS and CDR2 YYNGEE come from the germline V gene. Trimming took off 3 bases at V and 9 bases at J, with 19 bases between the two ends. The length of the CDR3 is 15 residues. This chain's CDR3 is CASSDRGLDLSEQFF. CDR3 DNA: TGTGCCAGCAGCGACCGGGGCCTGGACTTAAGTGAGCAGTTCTTC.

The chain carries TRBV5-1 and TRBJ1-6; D remains ambiguous. The CDR3 length is 15 residues. V dropped 0 bases and J dropped 9 bases, with 13 bases sitting between them. Germline CDR1 and CDR2: SGHRS and YFSETQ. CDR3 residues: CASSLAAGSGSPLHF. The CDR3 nucleotides read TGCGCCAGCAGCTTGGCTGCCGGCTCCGGTTCACCCCTCCACTTT. Full variable domain (remainder filled in from reference TRBV5-1 and TRBJ1-6): KAGVTQTPRYLIKTRGQQVTLSCSPISGHRSVSWYQQTPGQGLQFLFEYFSETQRNKGNFPGRFSGRQFSNSRSEMNVSTLELGDSALYLCASSLAAGSGSPLHFGNGTRLTVT.

This clonotype occurred many times. The V and J genes are TRBV5-1 and TRBJ2-2, with 8 bases identical to TRBD1. The length of the CDR3 is 15 residues. Looked up from germline, CDR1 is SGHRS and CDR2 is YFSETQ. The V and J ends lost 3 bases and 3 bases, in that order; junction bases with no gene match: 4. CDR3 loop: CASSSQGEHTGELFF. The CDR3 region has the DNA TGCGCCAGCAGCTCACAGGGGGAGCACACCGGGGAGCTGTTTTTT.

The genes are TRBV7-9 and TRBJ2-3; D is ambiguous. Germline CDR1 SEHNR, CDR2 FQNEAQ (reference sequence). The CDR3 has 14 residues. V lost 5 bases and J 4 bases, leaving 13 bases between the germline ends. Here the CDR3 reads CASSPGSSSDTQYF. Written as DNA, the CDR3 is TGTGCCAGCAGCCCCGGGTCCAGCTCAGATACGCAGTATTTT.

This clonotype was observed a few times. V and J are TRBV20-1 and TRBJ2-3; D perhaps matches TRBD2 (5 bases). CDR3 length equals 11 residues. V was cut by 2 bases and J by 8 bases, with 8 bases left in between. CDR1 and CDR2 from the germline V gene are DFQATT and SNEGSKA (reference sequence). CDR3 DNA sequence: TGCAGTGCTAGACCCGAGGGTACGCAGTATTTT. Translation gives CSARPEGTQYF.

This clonotype was seen a few times. This chain joins TRBV5-1 and TRBJ2-5; the match to TRBD2 covers 10 bases. The CDR3 contains 17 residues. V gave up 3 bases and J gave up 11 bases; unmatched junction bases: 19. Germline lookup yields CDR1 SGHRS and CDR2 YFSETQ. The CDR3 protein is CASSYWTSGGTPGEQYF. In DNA form, the CDR3 reads TGCGCCAGCAGCTACTGGACTAGCGGAGGTACCCCAGGGGAGCAGTACTTC.

This clonotype was observed at least ten times. The gene calls are TRBV5-1 and TRBJ2-3; 11 bases line up with TRBD2. The CDR3 is 16 amino acids. With V trimmed by 4 bases and J by 2 bases, 6 bases remained unmatched. In germline, CDR1 is SGHRS, CDR2 YFSETQ. The CDR3 is CASSPGTSGLTDTQYF. CDR3 nucleotides: TGCGCCAGCAGCCCCGGGACTAGCGGACTCACAGATACGCAGTATTTT.

V gene TRBV6-6 combines with J gene TRBJ2-3; 7 bases align to TRBD1. V shed 6 bases and J 8 bases; nucleotides not matched to a gene: 11. CDR1 and CDR2 (germline): MNHNY, SVGAGI (reference sequence). This CDR3 spans 14 amino acids. CDR3 sequence: CASRQNTGVSTQYF. Here the CDR3 DNA reads TGTGCCAGCAGACAAAATACAGGGGTTAGTACGCAGTATTTT.

Points on this clonotype: With a much larger clone just one base away, this may be a read error. The rearrangement joins TRBV20-1 to TRBJ2-3; possibly TRBD1 for D (5 bases). CDR1 and CDR2 (germline): DFQATT, SNEGSKA (reference sequence). V lost 6 bases and J lost 0, with 16 bases in between. This CDR3 spans 15 amino acids. The CDR3 DNA sequence: TGCAGTGCCAGGGCTACGCGGATTAGCACAGATACGCAGTATTTT. This gives the protein CSARATRISTDTQYF.